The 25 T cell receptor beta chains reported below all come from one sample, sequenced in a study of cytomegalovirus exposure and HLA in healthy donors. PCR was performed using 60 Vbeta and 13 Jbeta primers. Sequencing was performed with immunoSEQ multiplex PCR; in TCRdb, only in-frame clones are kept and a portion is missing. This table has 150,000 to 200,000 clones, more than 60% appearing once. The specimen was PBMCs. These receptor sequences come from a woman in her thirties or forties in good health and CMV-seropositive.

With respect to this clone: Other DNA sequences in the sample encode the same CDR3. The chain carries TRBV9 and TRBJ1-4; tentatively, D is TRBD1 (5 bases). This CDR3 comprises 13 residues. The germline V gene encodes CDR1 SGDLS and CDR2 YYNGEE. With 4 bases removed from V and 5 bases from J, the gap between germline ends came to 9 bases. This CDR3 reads CASSRGGNEKLFF. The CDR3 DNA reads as TGTGCCAGCAGCAGGGGAGGCAATGAAAAACTGTTTTTT.

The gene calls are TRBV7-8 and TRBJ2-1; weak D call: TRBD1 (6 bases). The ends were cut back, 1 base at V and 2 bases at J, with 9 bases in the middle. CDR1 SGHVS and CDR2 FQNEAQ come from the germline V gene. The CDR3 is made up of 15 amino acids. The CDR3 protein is CASSLDRVTYNEQFF. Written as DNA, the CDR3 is TGTGCCAGCAGCTTAGACAGGGTAACCTACAATGAGCAGTTCTTC.

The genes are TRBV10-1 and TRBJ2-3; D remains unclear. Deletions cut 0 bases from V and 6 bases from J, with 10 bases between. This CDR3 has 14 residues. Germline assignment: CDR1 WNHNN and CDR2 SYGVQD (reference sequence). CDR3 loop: CASSESPRLDTQYF. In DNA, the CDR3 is TGCGCCAGCAGTGAGTCGCCCAGGTTGGATACGCAGTATTTT.

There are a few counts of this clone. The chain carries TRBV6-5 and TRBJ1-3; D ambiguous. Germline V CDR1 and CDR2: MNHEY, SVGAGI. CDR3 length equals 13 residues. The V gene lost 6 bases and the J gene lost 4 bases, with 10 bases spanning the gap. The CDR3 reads CASRPGQGNTIYF. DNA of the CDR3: TGTGCCAGCAGACCTGGTCAGGGAAACACCATATATTTT.

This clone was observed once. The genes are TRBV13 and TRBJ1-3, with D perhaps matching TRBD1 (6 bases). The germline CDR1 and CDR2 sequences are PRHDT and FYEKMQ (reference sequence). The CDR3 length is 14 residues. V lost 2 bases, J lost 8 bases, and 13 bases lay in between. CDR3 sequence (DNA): TGTGCCAGCAGCTTACCGACAGAGGGGGACACCATATATTTT. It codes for CASSLPTEGDTIYF.

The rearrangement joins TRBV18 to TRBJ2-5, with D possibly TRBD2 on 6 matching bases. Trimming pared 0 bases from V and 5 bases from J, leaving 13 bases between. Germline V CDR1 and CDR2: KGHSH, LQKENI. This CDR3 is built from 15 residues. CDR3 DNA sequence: TGTGCCAGCTCACCACCTGAAACTAGCCGGGAGACCCAGTACTTC. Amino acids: CASSPPETSRETQYF.

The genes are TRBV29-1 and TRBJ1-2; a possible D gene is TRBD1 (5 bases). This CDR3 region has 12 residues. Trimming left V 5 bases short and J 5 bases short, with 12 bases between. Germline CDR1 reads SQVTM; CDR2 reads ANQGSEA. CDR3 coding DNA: TGCAGCGTTCGCGCAGGGCGTTATGGCTACACCTTC. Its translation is CSVRAGRYGYTF.

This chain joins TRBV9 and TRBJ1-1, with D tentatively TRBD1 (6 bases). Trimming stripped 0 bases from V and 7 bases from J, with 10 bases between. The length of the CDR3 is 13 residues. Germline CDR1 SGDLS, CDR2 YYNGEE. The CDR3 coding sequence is TGTGCCAGCAGCGTAGTAGGGGGGGGTGAAGCTTTCTTT. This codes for CASSVVGGGEAFF. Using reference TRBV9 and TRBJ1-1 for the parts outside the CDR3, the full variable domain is DSGVTQTPKHLITATGQRVTLRCSPRSGDLSVYWYQQSLDQGLQFLIQYYNGEERAKGNILERFSAQQFPDLHSELNLSSLELGDSALYFCASSVVGGGEAFFGQGTRLTVV.

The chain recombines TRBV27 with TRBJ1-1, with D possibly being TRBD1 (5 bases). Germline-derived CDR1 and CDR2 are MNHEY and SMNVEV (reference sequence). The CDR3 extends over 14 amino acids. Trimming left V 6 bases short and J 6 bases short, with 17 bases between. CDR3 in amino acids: CASRGVGFRPEAFF. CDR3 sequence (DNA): TGTGCCAGCAGAGGGGTCGGTTTCAGGCCTGAAGCTTTCTTT.

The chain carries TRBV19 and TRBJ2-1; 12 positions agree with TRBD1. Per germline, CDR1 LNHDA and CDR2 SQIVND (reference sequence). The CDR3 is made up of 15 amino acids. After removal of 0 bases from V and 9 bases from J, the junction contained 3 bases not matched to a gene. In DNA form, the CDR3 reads TGTGCCAGTAGTATAGATGGGACAGGGGGCACTGAGCAGTTCTTC. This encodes CASSIDGTGGTEQFF.

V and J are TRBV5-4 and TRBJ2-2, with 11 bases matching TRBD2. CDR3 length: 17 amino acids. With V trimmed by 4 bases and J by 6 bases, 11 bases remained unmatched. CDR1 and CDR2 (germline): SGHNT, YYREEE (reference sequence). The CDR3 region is CASSTLAGGRSAGELFF. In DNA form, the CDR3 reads TGTGCCAGCAGCACCCTAGCGGGGGGCAGGTCGGCCGGGGAGCTGTTTTTT.

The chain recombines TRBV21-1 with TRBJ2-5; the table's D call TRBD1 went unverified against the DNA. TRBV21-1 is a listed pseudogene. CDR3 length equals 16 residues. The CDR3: CASSNLPRGWEETQYF. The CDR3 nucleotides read TGTGCCAGCAGCAATCTCCCCAGGGGTTGGGAGGAGACCCAGTACTTC.

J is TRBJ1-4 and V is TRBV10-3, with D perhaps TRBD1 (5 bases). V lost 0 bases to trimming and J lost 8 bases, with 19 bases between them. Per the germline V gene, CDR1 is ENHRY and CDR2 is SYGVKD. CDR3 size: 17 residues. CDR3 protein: CAISESMTGGGGEKLFF. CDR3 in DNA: TGTGCCATCAGTGAGTCCATGACCGGGGGAGGAGGCGAAAAACTGTTTTTT.

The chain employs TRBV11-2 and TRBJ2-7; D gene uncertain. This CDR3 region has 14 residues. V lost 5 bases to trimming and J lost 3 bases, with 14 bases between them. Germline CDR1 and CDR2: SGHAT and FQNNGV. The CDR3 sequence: CASSPTINGYEQYF. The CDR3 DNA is TGTGCCAGCAGCCCAACTATCAACGGCTACGAGCAGTACTTC.

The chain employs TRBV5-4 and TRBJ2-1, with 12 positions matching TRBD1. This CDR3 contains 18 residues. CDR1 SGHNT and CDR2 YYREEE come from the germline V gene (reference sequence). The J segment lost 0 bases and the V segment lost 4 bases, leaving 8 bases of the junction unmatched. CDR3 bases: TGTGCCAGCAGCCCGGGGACAGGGGGCGCGGGCTCCTACAATGAGCAGTTCTTC. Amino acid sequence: CASSPGTGGAGSYNEQFF.

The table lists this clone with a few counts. Here the CDR3 reads CASSDGGPTDTQYF. CDR3 coding DNA: TGTGCCAGCAGCGACGGGGGGCCCACAGATACGCAGTATTTT. This chain links TRBV7-6 with TRBJ2-3, with D perhaps matching TRBD2 (7 bases). The germline V gene encodes CDR1 SGHVS and CDR2 FNYEAQ. The V end was cut by 5 bases, the J end by 2 bases, with 11 bases between. CDR3 size: 14 residues.

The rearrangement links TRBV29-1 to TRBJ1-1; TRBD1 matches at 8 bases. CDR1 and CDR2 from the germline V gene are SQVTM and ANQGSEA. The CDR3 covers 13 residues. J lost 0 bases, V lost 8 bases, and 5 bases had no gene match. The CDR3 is CSSLTGVNTEAFF. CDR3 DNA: TGCAGCTCACTGACAGGGGTGAACACTGAAGCTTTCTTT.

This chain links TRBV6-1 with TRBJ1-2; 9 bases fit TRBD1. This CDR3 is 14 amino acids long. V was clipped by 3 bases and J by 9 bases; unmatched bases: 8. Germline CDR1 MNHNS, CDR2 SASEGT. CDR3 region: CASSDPVDRGRYTF. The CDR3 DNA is TGTGCCAGCAGTGACCCGGTGGACAGGGGTCGCTACACCTTC.

The CDR3 nucleotides are TGCGCCAGCAGCTTGCCGTCAGGGGGCTTCGGGGAGCTGTTTTTT. Translation: CASSLPSGGFGELFF. The chain is built from TRBV5-1 and TRBJ2-2; TRBD1 matches at 8 bases. CDR1 and CDR2 (germline): SGHRS, YFSETQ. This CDR3 contains 15 residues. After removal of 1 base from V and 7 bases from J, the junction contained 6 bases not matched to a gene.

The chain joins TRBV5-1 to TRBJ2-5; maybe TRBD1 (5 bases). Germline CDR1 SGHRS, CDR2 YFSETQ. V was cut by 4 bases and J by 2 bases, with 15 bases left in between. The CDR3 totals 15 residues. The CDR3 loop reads CASSLDINVQETQYF. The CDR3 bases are TGCGCCAGCAGCCTGGACATTAACGTACAAGAGACCCAGTACTTC.

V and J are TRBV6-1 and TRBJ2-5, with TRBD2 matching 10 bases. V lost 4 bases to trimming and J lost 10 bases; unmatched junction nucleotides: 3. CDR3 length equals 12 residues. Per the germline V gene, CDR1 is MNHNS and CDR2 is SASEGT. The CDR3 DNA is TGTGCCAGCAGTGTAACTAGCGGGGTCCAGTACTTC. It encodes CASSVTSGVQYF.

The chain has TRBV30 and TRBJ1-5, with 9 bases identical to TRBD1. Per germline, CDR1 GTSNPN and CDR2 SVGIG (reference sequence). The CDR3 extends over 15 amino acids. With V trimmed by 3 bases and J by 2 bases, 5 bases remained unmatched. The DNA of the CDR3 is TGTGCCTGGAGCGGGACAGGGAGTCGCAATCAGCCCCAGCATTTT. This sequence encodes CAWSGTGSRNQPQHF.

The CDR3 here is CASILTGADYGYTF. Here the CDR3 DNA reads TGTGCCAGCATTTTGACAGGGGCCGACTATGGCTACACCTTC. The gene calls are TRBV2 and TRBJ1-2; 8 bases match TRBD1. The CDR3 totals 14 residues. CDR1 SNHLY and CDR2 FYNNEI come from the germline V gene. Losses at the gene ends were 7 bases for V and 3 bases for J; bases not matched to a gene: 7.

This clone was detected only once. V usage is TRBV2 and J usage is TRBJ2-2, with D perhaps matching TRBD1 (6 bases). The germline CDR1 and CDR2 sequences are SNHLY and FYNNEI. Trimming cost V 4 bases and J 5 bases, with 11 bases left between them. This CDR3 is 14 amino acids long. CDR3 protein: CASSAGQGTGELFF. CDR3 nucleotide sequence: TGTGCCAGCAGTGCGGGCCAGGGGACCGGGGAGCTGTTTTTT.

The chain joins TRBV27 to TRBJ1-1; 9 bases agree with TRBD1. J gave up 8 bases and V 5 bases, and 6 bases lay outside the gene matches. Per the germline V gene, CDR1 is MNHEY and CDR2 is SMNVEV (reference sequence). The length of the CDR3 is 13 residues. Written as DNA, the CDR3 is TGTGCCAGCAGTCAACCCGGGACAGGGGAAGCTTTCTTT. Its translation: CASSQPGTGEAFF.